The 22 T cell receptor beta chains listed next were all sequenced from one sample in a study of Graves' ophthalmopathy and Graves' hyperthyroidism. TCR beta CDR3 regions were amplified from RNA transcripts. The first-round RT-PCR employed HTBI primers together with the Qiagen OneStep RT-PCR kit. A multiplex PCR was then performed as the second round. MiXCR, applied by TCRdb to the multiplex PCR reads, yields one record per CDR3 protein. Of about 1.1 million distinct CDR3 sequences in the sample, 35% to 40% were seen once. The sample consisted of peripheral blood or thyroid tissue (not recorded which). These receptors were taken from an adult man with Graves' hyperthyroidism.

Comments on this clonotype: This sequence may be a read error, since a much larger clone differs from it by one base. The chain combines TRBV20-1 with TRBJ1-2; the match to TRBD1 covers 7 bases. CDR1 is DFQATT, CDR2 SNEGSKA, per germline (reference sequence). The CDR3 has 13 residues. CDR3 in amino acids: CSARKETGIGCTF. The CDR3 DNA follows: TGCAGTGCTAGAAAAGAGACAGGGATCGGCTGCACCTTC.

In its sample, this clonotype was seen a few times. The J gene is TRBJ2-5, the V gene TRBV18, with D hard to call. The CDR3 is made up of 12 amino acids. V shed 4 bases and J shed 5 bases, with 8 bases lying between them. In germline, CDR1 is KGHSH, CDR2 LQKENI. The CDR3 reads CASSRPHETQYF. As DNA, the CDR3 is TGTGCCAGCTCACGGCCCCACGAGACCCAGTACTTC.

The rearrangement joins TRBV14 to TRBJ2-7; 8 nucleotides match TRBD2. This CDR3 is 13 amino acids long. Germline V lookup: CDR1 SGHDN, CDR2 FVKESK. Losses at the gene ends were 6 bases for V and 7 bases for J; bases not matched to a gene: 8. The CDR3 nucleotides read TGTGCCAGCAGACCCCGGGAGGGAGGGGAGCAGTACTTC. Amino acid sequence: CASRPREGGEQYF.

This rearrangement joins TRBV15 to TRBJ2-5; D gene ambiguous. V lost 2 bases to trimming and J lost 5 bases, with 12 bases between them. The CDR3 sequence is 14 residues long. Germline CDR1 and CDR2: LNHNV and YYDKDF (reference sequence). CDR3 region: CATSRYNSGETQYF. CDR3 sequence (DNA): TGTGCCACCAGCAGATATAACAGTGGGGAGACCCAGTACTTC.

V gene TRBV6-2 or TRBV6-3 combines with J gene TRBJ1-2, with D perhaps matching TRBD1 (5 bases). Germline assignment: CDR1 MNHEY and CDR2 SVGEGT. This CDR3 spans 13 amino acids. V lost 6 bases and J lost 3, with 11 bases in between. The DNA for the CDR3 is TGTGCCAGCAGAGATACAGGAGACTATGGCTACACCTTC. This codes for CASRDTGDYGYTF.

On this clonotype itself: Lacking the conserved final phenylalanine or tryptophan, this CDR3 likely reflects a read error. The chain couples TRBV12-3 or TRBV12-4 to TRBJ1-1, with D uncertain. Trimming left V 6 bases short and J 6 bases short, with 11 bases between. There are 12 residues in the CDR3. This CDR3 is CASSREVSEAFL. CDR3 nucleotide sequence: TGTGCCAGCAGCCGAGAGGTATCTGAAGCTTTCCTT.

This clonotype was recorded at least ten times. The rearrangement joins TRBV7-9 to TRBJ2-7; D is tentatively TRBD1 or TRBD2 (5 bases each). The CDR3 covers 14 residues. From germline, CDR1 is SEHNR and CDR2 FQNEAQ (reference sequence). V was cut by 6 bases and J by 6 bases, with 18 bases left in between. CDR3 in amino acids: CASSSSGTTGEQYF. For the CDR3, the DNA is TGTGCCAGCAGTTCTTCCGGGACCACCGGCGAGCAGTACTTC.

This chain uses TRBV13 with TRBJ2-7, with a weak D call TRBD1 (6 bases). In germline, CDR1 is PRHDT, CDR2 FYEKMQ (reference sequence). This CDR3 region has 15 residues. The ends were cut back, 5 bases at V and 2 bases at J, with 16 bases in the middle. This CDR3 is CASSQDSGQTYEQYF. CDR3 in DNA: TGTGCCAGCAGCCAAGATTCCGGACAGACCTACGAGCAGTACTTC.

This clonotype was seen a handful of times. The rearrangement uses TRBV28 and TRBJ1-2; possibly TRBD1 for D (6 bases). The V gene lost 1 base and the J gene lost 5 bases, with 14 bases spanning the gap. This CDR3 contains 15 residues. In germline, CDR1 is MDHEN, CDR2 SYDVKM. In DNA, the CDR3 is TGTGCCAGCAGTTTATTTGGGGGGCGAGGTTATGGCTACACCTTC. Translation gives CASSLFGGRGYGYTF.

About this clonotype: This may be a read error, as it is one base from a much larger clone. The rearrangement uses TRBV9 and TRBJ2-6, with D possibly being TRBD1 or TRBD2 (5 bases each). CDR3 length equals 14 residues. V lost 7 bases, J lost 2 bases, and 10 bases lay in between. CDR1 SGDLS and CDR2 YYNGEE come from the germline V gene. CDR3 in amino acids: CASHGDPGANVLTF. The CDR3 bases are TGTGCCAGCCACGGGGACCCTGGGGCCAACGTCCTGACTTTC.

This clonotype came up many times. V usage is TRBV10-3 and J usage is TRBJ1-2; possible D gene TRBD1, 5 bases. The germline V gene encodes CDR1 ENHRY and CDR2 SYGVKD. There are 15 residues in the CDR3. V was clipped by 3 bases and J by 0 bases, with 11 bases between them. This CDR3 reads CAISDFGGSNYGYTF. CDR3 sequence (DNA): TGTGCCATCAGTGACTTTGGGGGGTCTAACTATGGCTACACCTTC.

This clonotype was observed a few times. Mismatch with germline at one junction end may stem from a read error. The gene calls are TRBV10-2 and TRBJ2-7; D is perhaps TRBD1 or TRBD2 (5 bases each). CDR3 length: 18 residues. Germline CDR1 reads WSHSY; CDR2 reads SAAADI. Here the CDR3 DNA reads TGTGCCAGCAGCCAAGAATTCCGACGGGGCTGGAAAGGAGGCGAGCAGTACTTC. Encoded protein: CASSQEFRRGWKGGEQYF.

To note about this clonotype: A much larger clonotype is one base distant, so this may be a read error. V usage is TRBV11-1 and J usage is TRBJ1-1; 7 bases line up with TRBD1. Germline V gene sequence: CDR1 SGHAT, CDR2 FQDESV (reference sequence). J was trimmed by 11 bases and V by 5 bases; bases with no gene match: 17. This CDR3 has 15 residues. DNA for the CDR3: TGTGCCAGCAGCCTATCATCGACAGGGCGAGGGGAGGCTTTCTTT. Its translation is CASSLSSTGRGEAFF.

This clonotype was observed a few times. This rearrangement joins TRBV10-3 to TRBJ2-5, with 8 bases matching TRBD1. V dropped 6 bases and J dropped 3; count of bases not matched to a gene: 0. Looked up from germline, CDR1 is ENHRY and CDR2 is SYGVKD. This CDR3 has 12 amino acids. The CDR3 nucleotides read TGTGCCATCAGGACAGGGGAAGAGACCCAGTACTTC. Its protein product is CAIRTGEETQYF.

Comment on this clonotype: At one end the junction does not follow the germline gene, possibly because of a read error. The chain couples TRBV5-5 to TRBJ1-4; weak D call: TRBD1 (5 bases). This CDR3 has 15 amino acids. CDR1 and CDR2 from the germline V gene are SGHKS and YYEKEE (reference sequence). In DNA form, the CDR3 reads TGCACCAGCAGCCGGAACCGGGATCAGGGTGAAAAACTGTTTTTT. Its protein is CTSSRNRDQGEKLFF.

J is TRBJ2-3 and V is TRBV2; D is possibly TRBD1 (6 bases). The DNA end favors TRBJ2-7, so the J call may be wrong. The CDR3 has 12 amino acids. The germline V gene has CDR1 SNHLY and CDR2 FYNNEI. CDR3 nucleotide sequence: TGTGCCAGCAGTGACCCAGGGGTTGGGCAGTACTTC. Its translation: CASSDPGVGQYF.

The chain uses TRBV20-1 and TRBJ1-5; 12 positions match TRBD1. Germline V lookup: CDR1 DFQATT, CDR2 SNEGSKA (reference sequence). J was trimmed by 1 base and V by 6 bases; bases with no gene match: 7. There are 16 residues in the CDR3. This chain's CDR3 is CSAPGQGAKSNQPQHF. The CDR3 coding sequence is TGCAGTGCGCCGGGACAGGGGGCAAAGAGCAATCAGCCCCAGCATTTT.

A few counts support this clonotype. The rearrangement uses TRBV11-2 and TRBJ2-2, with D perhaps matching TRBD1 (6 bases). Germline CDR1 is SGHAT and CDR2 is FQNNGV. This CDR3 comprises 18 residues. The V end lost 0 bases, the J end lost 4 bases, and 18 bases lay between the germline ends. In DNA, the CDR3 is TGTGCCAGCAGCTTAGATCCCCCAGTTCTCAGGGGCACCGGGGAGCTGTTTTTT. It translates to CASSLDPPVLRGTGELFF. Filled out from reference TRBV11-2 and TRBJ2-2, the complete variable domain reads EAGVAQSPRYKIIEKRQSVAFWCNPISGHATLYWYQQILGQGPKLLIQFQNNGVVDDSQLPKDRFSAERLKGVDSTLKIQPAKLEDSAVYLCASSLDPPVLRGTGELFFGEGSRLTVL.

The chain joins TRBV20-1 to TRBJ1-6, with D perhaps matching TRBD1 (6 bases). The CDR3 loop spans 20 amino acids. Germline V gene sequence: CDR1 DFQATT, CDR2 SNEGSKA (reference sequence). V lost 2 bases to trimming and J lost 5 bases, with 28 bases between them. This CDR3 reads CSARSPGANTGEHDNSPLHF. DNA for the CDR3: TGCAGTGCTAGATCTCCGGGGGCGAACACCGGGGAGCATGATAATTCACCCCTCCACTTT.

The chain links TRBV9 to TRBJ2-7; D is ambiguous. There are 13 residues in the CDR3. V was clipped by 2 bases and J by 6 bases, with 12 bases between them. From germline, CDR1 is SGDLS and CDR2 YYNGEE. In DNA form, the CDR3 reads TGTGCCAGCAGCGTGACCTCGTGGACCGAGCAGTACTTC. The encoded protein is CASSVTSWTEQYF. The variable domain in full, completed from reference TRBV9 and TRBJ2-7, reads DSGVTQTPKHLITATGQRVTLRCSPRSGDLSVYWYQQSLDQGLQFLIQYYNGEERAKGNILERFSAQQFPDLHSELNLSSLELGDSALYFCASSVTSWTEQYFGPGTRLTVT.

The chain couples TRBV12-3 or TRBV12-4 to TRBJ2-5; either TRBD1 or TRBD2 may supply D (7 bases each). V lost 2 bases to trimming and J lost 5 bases, with 27 bases between them. There are 19 residues in the CDR3. CDR3 bases: TGTGCCAGCAGTTTACGACCCACGTCTCCTTACAGGGGAGGGGAGACCCAGTACTTC. Translating gives CASSLRPTSPYRGGETQYF.

This clonotype was detected ten times or more. This chain uses TRBV20-1 with TRBJ2-7; D possibly corresponds to TRBD2 (6 bases). V was trimmed by 1 base and J by 7 bases, leaving 11 bases between them. Germline loops: CDR1 DFQATT, CDR2 SNEGSKA (reference sequence). The CDR3 extends over 12 amino acids. The CDR3 nucleotides read TGCAGTGCTAGAGCAGGAGGGTTGGAGCAGTACTTC. Translated: CSARAGGLEQYF.